The clone carrying this T cell receptor (beta chain) was detected once. This entry belongs to a study of blood T cell repertoires in COVID-19. Study information: T cells, B-cell-depleted T cells, or PBMCs provided the cDNA or gDNA that served as material.

Measured with immunoSEQ multiplex PCR; TCRdb has only the in-frame clones, and not every one. Here the sample spans over 200,000 clones, approximately 79% being singletons. V trimming: 4 bases; J trimming: 10 bases; junction bases outside the gene matches: 6. Germline V CDR1 and CDR2: SNHLY, FYNNEI. This CDR3 has 14 residues. This sequence originates from a human donor in a cohort sampled during active COVID-19. The gene calls are TRBV2 and TRBJ1-6, with 8 bases fitting TRBD1. Material: peripheral blood. The CDR3 DNA follows: TGTGCCAGCAGTGGTAGACAGGGGTCCTCACCCCTCCACTTT. It encodes CASSGRQGSSPLHF.